Listed below are T cell receptor beta chains from one sample, sequenced in a study of T cell responses to AZD1222 COVID-19 vaccine. The assay was immunoSEQ multiplex PCR, and TCRdb's table has in-frame clones only and misses some. This table holds about 200,000 clones, approximately 93% found once. Sequencing used peripheral blood, obtained 28 days after the second AZD1222 dose. The source of these receptors is an adult who received the AZD1222 COVID-19 vaccine. Both conserved end residues are part of each CDR3. Fields, in order: J gene, D gene, clone size, CDR3 length, V gene, CDR3 protein, CDR3 DNA. D genes are given only for firm matches. Only part of the rows carry a size: once, few, many, or a class if the clone is expanded.

TRBJ1-6,-,-,15,TRBV6-5,CASSRQDITVSTLHF,TGTGCCAGCAGCAGACAGGATATAACGGTCTCCACCCTCCACTTT
TRBJ1-2,-,-,13,TRBV19,CASTFRQNYGYTF,TGTGCCAGTACCTTCAGGCAGAACTATGGCTACACCTTC
TRBJ2-7,TRBD1,few,13,TRBV5-6,CASTLGTVYEQYF,TGTGCCAGCACGCTCGGGACAGTCTACGAGCAGTACTTC
TRBJ1-5,TRBD1,-,16,TRBV4-1,CASSQESRTGGEPQHF,TGCGCCAGCAGCCAAGAATCCCGGACAGGCGGGGAGCCCCAGCATTTT
TRBJ1-1,-,once,15,TRBV3-1/TRBV3-2,CASSQITGQSMKAFF,TGTGCCAGCAGCCAAATTACGGGACAATCCATGAAGGCTTTCTTT
TRBJ1-5,-,-,13,TRBV19,CASREQGPQPQHF,TGTGCCAGTAGGGAACAGGGCCCCCAGCCCCAGCATTTT
TRBJ1-3,-,-,14,TRBV7-9,CASSLATSGNTIYF,TGTGCCAGCAGCTTAGCCACCAGTGGAAACACCATATATTTT
TRBJ1-4,TRBD1,once,14,TRBV5-1,CASRSGTGNEKLFF,TGCGCCAGCAGGTCAGGGACAGGGAATGAAAAACTGTTTTTT
TRBJ2-3,-,-,16,TRBV5-1,CASSFPGTLSTDTQYF,TGCGCCAGCAGCTTTCCCGGGACCCTCAGTACAGATACGCAGTATTTT
TRBJ1-1,TRBD1,few,14,TRBV10-1,CASSLDRGGTEAFF,TGCGCCAGCAGCCTAGACAGGGGAGGCACTGAAGCTTTCTTT
TRBJ2-7,TRBD1,-,13,TRBV11-1,CASSLDRDYEQYF,TGTGCCAGCAGCCTGGACAGGGACTACGAGCAGTACTTC
TRBJ1-1,-,-,16,TRBV27,CASSHLSHPTGTEAFF,TGTGCCAGCAGTCACCTAAGCCACCCCACGGGCACTGAAGCTTTCTTT
TRBJ1-4,-,-,15,TRBV18,CASSLQTSTNEKLFF,TGTGCCAGCTCATTACAGACGTCCACTAATGAAAAACTGTTTTTT
TRBJ1-2,-,-,14,TRBV7-9,CASSPQPPNAGYTF,TGTGCCAGCAGCCCCCAGCCGCCGAACGCTGGCTACACCTTC
TRBJ1-2,-,-,11,TRBV29-1,CSVRDIYGYTF,TGCAGCGTCCGTGATATATATGGCTACACCTTC
TRBJ1-6,TRBD1,-,15,TRBV28,CASSGGQAGGSPLHF,TGTGCCAGCAGTGGAGGACAGGCAGGGGGTTCACCCCTCCACTTT
TRBJ2-1,TRBD2,-,15,TRBV14,CASSRGLAQYNEQFF,TGTGCCAGCAGCAGGGGACTAGCGCAATACAATGAGCAGTTCTTC
TRBJ2-1,-,-,15,TRBV19,CASSIEARRANEQFF,TGTGCCAGTAGTATAGAGGCTAGGCGGGCCAATGAGCAGTTCTTC
TRBJ2-7,-,-,14,TRBV2,CASSGGDFGGEQYF,TGTGCCAGCAGTGGGGGTGACTTCGGTGGCGAGCAGTACTTC
TRBJ1-6,TRBD1,-,12,TRBV6-5,CASRDRYSPLHF,TGTGCCAGCAGGGACAGGTATTCACCCCTCCACTTT
TRBJ2-5,-,-,12,TRBV15,CATSRPGETQYF,TGTGCCACCAGTCGCCCGGGGGAGACCCAGTACTTC
TRBJ2-1,TRBD1,-,15,TRBV27,CASSSGQGPYNEQFF,TGTGCCAGCAGTTCCGGACAGGGGCCCTACAATGAGCAGTTCTTC
TRBJ1-3,-,once,15,TRBV19,CASSIGASLGNTIYF,TGTGCCAGTAGTATCGGGGCGAGCTTAGGAAACACCATATATTTT
TRBJ1-6,TRBD1,-,14,TRBV19,CASSKDRGNSPLHF,TGTGCCAGTAGCAAGGACAGGGGAAATTCACCCCTCCACTTT
TRBJ2-1,TRBD1,-,13,TRBV5-1,CASSSGGWNEQFF,TGCGCCAGCAGCTCAGGGGGCTGGAATGAGCAGTTCTTC
TRBJ1-5,-,-,14,TRBV7-2,CASSPQRAGQPQHF,TGTGCCAGCAGCCCCCAGAGGGCGGGTCAGCCCCAGCATTTT
TRBJ1-2,TRBD1,-,15,TRBV5-1,CASSPLRDSLYGYTF,TGCGCCAGCAGCCCGCTCCGGGACAGTCTATATGGCTACACCTTC
TRBJ2-5,TRBD1,once,13,TRBV2,CASSRQGGETQYF,TGTGCCAGCAGCAGACAGGGTGGTGAGACCCAGTACTTC
TRBJ2-7,-,-,12,TRBV4-1,CASSQTSGEQYF,TGCGCCAGCAGCCAGACTTCAGGCGAGCAGTACTTC
TRBJ2-2,TRBD1,-,14,TRBV6-6,CASSGQGKAGELFF,TGTGCCTCCTCGGGACAGGGGAAGGCCGGGGAGCTGTTTTTT
TRBJ2-1,-,-,12,TRBV7-9,CASSLRANEQFF,TGTGCCAGCAGCTTAAGGGCCAATGAGCAGTTCTTC
TRBJ1-2,-,-,14,TRBV6-2/TRBV6-3,CASSSPGDPYGYTF,TGTGCCAGCAGTTCGCCAGGAGATCCCTATGGCTACACCTTC
TRBJ1-5,TRBD1,-,13,TRBV19,CASTDRANQPQHF,TGTGCCAGTACTGACAGGGCCAATCAGCCCCAGCATTTT
TRBJ2-1,TRBD2,-,17,TRBV2,CASSLLAGATAYNEQFF,TGTGCCAGCAGTCTTCTAGCGGGAGCCACCGCCTACAATGAGCAGTTCTTC
TRBJ2-5,-,-,15,TRBV5-1,CASSLLGTGGETQYF,TGCGCCAGCAGCTTACTCGGGACGGGCGGGGAGACCCAGTACTTC
TRBJ1-6,-,-,13,TRBV7-2,CASRTDRNSPLHF,TGTGCCAGCAGAACAGACCGGAATTCACCCCTCCACTTT
TRBJ2-7,-,-,14,TRBV11-3,CASSTGKSSYEQYF,TGTGCCAGCAGCACCGGGAAGTCGTCCTACGAGCAGTACTTC
TRBJ2-7,-,-,19,TRBV7-3,CASSLTRATSNIIFYEQYF,TGTGCCAGCAGCTTAACGCGTGCGACCTCGAATATCATCTTCTACGAGCAGTACTTC
TRBJ2-5,TRBD1,-,14,TRBV5-1,CAGSPGQAQETQYF,TGCGCCGGCAGCCCGGGACAGGCGCAAGAGACCCAGTACTTC
TRBJ2-2,TRBD1,-,13,TRBV6-1,CASTPRQGGELFF,TGTGCCAGCACCCCCCGACAGGGCGGGGAGCTGTTTTTT
TRBJ1-1,TRBD1,-,14,TRBV10-1,CASSNDRDSTEAFF,TGCGCCAGCAGTAATGACAGGGATAGCACTGAAGCTTTCTTT
TRBJ2-5,-,once,11,TRBV29-1,CSVEARGAQYF,TGCAGCGTTGAGGCCCGCGGGGCCCAGTACTTC
TRBJ1-6,-,-,15,TRBV30,CAWKGMQAVNSPLHF,TGTGCCTGGAAGGGCATGCAGGCGGTAAATTCACCCCTCCACTTT
TRBJ1-2,TRBD1,once,15,TRBV11-3,CASSSNPTGDHGYTF,TGTGCCAGCAGCTCGAACCCTACAGGGGACCATGGCTACACCTTC
TRBJ2-3,-,-,13,TRBV5-4,CASSSMGTDTQYF,TGTGCCAGCAGCTCCATGGGGACAGATACGCAGTATTTT
TRBJ1-6,TRBD1,-,14,TRBV6-5,CASRRDRGESPLHF,TGTGCCAGCAGACGGGACAGGGGAGAGTCACCCCTCCACTTT
TRBJ1-6,-,-,11,TRBV30,CAWSESSPLHF,TGTGCCTGGAGTGAGAGTTCACCCCTCCACTTT
TRBJ2-3,-,-,13,TRBV7-3,CASSSQHGDTQYF,TGTGCCAGCAGCTCCCAACATGGAGATACGCAGTATTTT
TRBJ2-5,-,-,16,TRBV7-9,CASSRWDRVYQETQYF,TGTGCCAGCAGCCGGTGGGACCGAGTTTACCAAGAGACCCAGTACTTC
TRBJ1-3,-,-,13,TRBV11-2,CASSPRQLRTIYF,TGTGCCAGCAGCCCTCGACAGTTGCGCACCATATATTTT
TRBJ1-5,-,-,18,TRBV28,CASSLQDSRPYSNQPQHF,TGTGCCAGCAGTTTGCAAGACAGCCGCCCTTATAGCAATCAGCCCCAGCATTTT
TRBJ1-6,TRBD1,few,15,TRBV6-5,CASRRQGARNSPLHF,TGTGCCAGCAGACGACAGGGGGCGAGAAATTCACCCCTCCACTTT
TRBJ2-1,TRBD1,-,11,TRBV7-2,CASSSQGASFF,TGTGCCAGCAGCTCACAGGGGGCTTCGTTCTTC
TRBJ2-5,TRBD2,-,15,TRBV5-1,CASSLRGRAGETQYF,TGCGCCAGCAGCCTCCGAGGGAGGGCCGGGGAGACCCAGTACTTC